A selection of T cell receptor beta chains follows, all from one sample in a study of resident and recirculating memory T cells in vitiligo. Sequencing was performed with immunoSEQ multiplex PCR; in TCRdb, only in-frame clones are kept and a portion is missing. The sample includes fewer than 80,000 clones, approximately 90% of them seen just once. Source material: blood. The receptors stem from a male donor with vitiligo. Both conserved end residues are part of each CDR3. A D gene is named only where the DNA matches it firmly. Part of the rows lack a size; the others show once, few, many or a class for expanded clones.

d_call: TRBD1
v_call: TRBV10-3
j_call: TRBJ2-5
clone_size: -
cdr3_aa: CAISARTGDQETQYF
cdr3_nt: TGTGCCATCAGCGCCCGGACAGGGGATCAAGAGACCCAGTACTTC

d_call: TRBD1
v_call: TRBV2
j_call: TRBJ2-2
clone_size: -
cdr3_aa: CASSEGGGQNAGELFF
cdr3_nt: TGTGCCAGCAGTGAAGGAGGGGGCCAGAATGCCGGGGAGCTGTTTTTT

d_call: -
v_call: TRBV27
j_call: TRBJ2-7
clone_size: -
cdr3_aa: CASSLQGMETGEQYF
cdr3_nt: TGTGCCAGCAGTTTACAGGGGATGGAGACTGGCGAGCAGTACTTC

d_call: -
v_call: TRBV6-5
j_call: TRBJ1-5
clone_size: -
cdr3_aa: CASSRSGRNQPQHF
cdr3_nt: TGTGCCAGTTCACGCTCTGGCCGCAATCAGCCCCAGCATTTT

d_call: TRBD2
v_call: TRBV5-1
j_call: TRBJ2-1
clone_size: -
cdr3_aa: CASSLSGGVSYNEQFF
cdr3_nt: TGCGCCAGCAGCTTGTCCGGGGGGGTGTCCTACAATGAGCAGTTCTTC

d_call: TRBD2
v_call: TRBV29-1
j_call: TRBJ2-7
clone_size: -
cdr3_aa: CSVPDRGATSGSLSYEQYF
cdr3_nt: TGCAGCGTTCCAGACAGGGGTGCGACTAGCGGGAGTCTCTCCTACGAGCAGTACTTC

d_call: -
v_call: TRBV7-2
j_call: TRBJ2-1
clone_size: once
cdr3_aa: CASSLTPTEYNEQFF
cdr3_nt: TGTGCCAGCAGCTTGACGCCGACGGAGTACAATGAGCAGTTCTTC

d_call: -
v_call: TRBV7-6
j_call: TRBJ2-7
clone_size: -
cdr3_aa: CASSRTDSYEQYF
cdr3_nt: TGTGCCAGCAGCCGGACAGACAGCTACGAGCAGTACTTC

d_call: -
v_call: TRBV4-2
j_call: TRBJ1-1
clone_size: -
cdr3_aa: CASSQRQGMDTEAFF
cdr3_nt: TGTGCCAGCAGCCAAAGGCAGGGAATGGACACTGAAGCTTTCTTT

d_call: -
v_call: TRBV5-4
j_call: TRBJ2-3
clone_size: -
cdr3_aa: CASSLNTDTQYF
cdr3_nt: TGTGCCAGCAGCCTTAACACAGATACGCAGTATTTT

d_call: -
v_call: TRBV7-9
j_call: TRBJ1-5
clone_size: -
cdr3_aa: CASSLAQGTDQPQHF
cdr3_nt: TGTGCCAGCAGCTTAGCGCAGGGTACAGATCAGCCCCAGCATTTT

d_call: -
v_call: TRBV28
j_call: TRBJ1-5
clone_size: few
cdr3_aa: CASSGLNQPQHF
cdr3_nt: TGTGCCAGCAGTGGACTCAATCAGCCCCAGCATTTT

d_call: -
v_call: TRBV10-3
j_call: TRBJ1-2
clone_size: -
cdr3_aa: CAISLGGSQRNYGYTF
cdr3_nt: TGTGCCATCAGTTTGGGGGGGAGCCAAAGGAACTATGGCTACACCTTC

d_call: -
v_call: TRBV25-1
j_call: TRBJ1-5
clone_size: -
cdr3_aa: CASSEEGEAQPQHF
cdr3_nt: TGTGCCAGCAGTGAAGAGGGAGAAGCTCAGCCCCAGCATTTT

d_call: TRBD1
v_call: TRBV7-8
j_call: TRBJ2-7
clone_size: -
cdr3_aa: CASSPFPGTGSSYEQYF
cdr3_nt: TGTGCCAGCAGCCCCTTCCCCGGGACAGGTAGCTCCTACGAGCAGTACTTC

d_call: TRBD1
v_call: TRBV5-4
j_call: TRBJ2-7
clone_size: -
cdr3_aa: CASSPGQGRVQYF
cdr3_nt: TGTGCCAGCAGCCCTGGACAGGGGAGGGTGCAGTACTTC

d_call: -
v_call: TRBV5-6
j_call: TRBJ1-6
clone_size: -
cdr3_aa: CASSLGLENSPLHF
cdr3_nt: TGTGCCAGCAGCTTGGGCTTAGAAAATTCACCCCTCCACTTT

d_call: -
v_call: TRBV6-1
j_call: TRBJ1-3
clone_size: -
cdr3_aa: CASSEGEGSSGNTIYF
cdr3_nt: TGTGCCAGCAGTGAAGGGGAGGGGAGCTCTGGAAACACCATATATTTT

d_call: -
v_call: TRBV28
j_call: TRBJ1-5
clone_size: -
cdr3_aa: CASSPGQGNQPQHF
cdr3_nt: TGTGCCAGCAGTCCGGGACAAGGAAATCAGCCCCAGCATTTT

d_call: TRBD2
v_call: TRBV6-5
j_call: TRBJ2-1
clone_size: -
cdr3_aa: CASRNSGGSYNEQFF
cdr3_nt: TGTGCCAGCAGAAACAGCGGGGGGTCTTACAATGAGCAGTTCTTC

d_call: -
v_call: TRBV4-1
j_call: TRBJ1-4
clone_size: -
cdr3_aa: CASSRTRGGASEKLFF
cdr3_nt: TGCGCCAGCAGCCGGACCCGGGGGGGGGCAAGTGAAAAACTGTTTTTT

d_call: -
v_call: TRBV7-6
j_call: TRBJ2-3
clone_size: -
cdr3_aa: CASSSSDRGGPLSFTQYF
cdr3_nt: TGTGCCAGCAGCTCCTCAGATAGGGGGGGGCCGTTGTCCTTTACGCAGTATTTT

d_call: TRBD2
v_call: TRBV4-1
j_call: TRBJ2-7
clone_size: -
cdr3_aa: CASSQVIREGEQYF
cdr3_nt: TGCGCCAGCAGCCAAGTCATCAGGGAGGGCGAGCAGTACTTC

d_call: -
v_call: TRBV4-2
j_call: TRBJ1-5
clone_size: -
cdr3_aa: CASSQEVGGNSNQPQHF
cdr3_nt: TGTGCCAGCAGCCAAGAAGTGGGAGGAAATAGCAATCAGCCCCAGCATTTT

d_call: TRBD1
v_call: TRBV5-5
j_call: TRBJ1-1
clone_size: -
cdr3_aa: CASSLAGGNTEAFF
cdr3_nt: TGTGCCAGCAGCTTAGCAGGGGGGAACACTGAAGCTTTCTTT

d_call: -
v_call: TRBV18
j_call: TRBJ1-5
clone_size: once
cdr3_aa: CASSMQGKQPQHF
cdr3_nt: TGTGCCAGCTCAATGCAGGGGAAGCAGCCCCAGCATTTT

d_call: -
v_call: TRBV11-2
j_call: TRBJ2-7
clone_size: -
cdr3_aa: CASSLEGGPTYEQYF
cdr3_nt: TGTGCCAGCAGCTTAGAAGGGGGACCCACCTACGAGCAGTACTTC

d_call: TRBD1
v_call: TRBV9
j_call: TRBJ1-3
clone_size: -
cdr3_aa: CASSVTRQGKGNTIYF
cdr3_nt: TGTGCCAGCAGCGTAACCAGACAGGGGAAGGGGAACACCATATATTTT

d_call: -
v_call: TRBV5-6
j_call: TRBJ1-2
clone_size: once
cdr3_aa: CASSLGQQDYGYTF
cdr3_nt: TGTGCCAGCAGCTTGGGACAGCAGGACTATGGCTACACCTTC

d_call: -
v_call: TRBV5-6
j_call: TRBJ1-2
clone_size: -
cdr3_aa: CASSLELHGYTF
cdr3_nt: TGTGCCAGCAGCTTGGAACTACATGGCTACACCTTC

d_call: TRBD1
v_call: TRBV18
j_call: TRBJ2-5
clone_size: -
cdr3_aa: CASTTGTGGVETQYF
cdr3_nt: TGTGCCAGCACCACCGGGACAGGGGGCGTAGAGACCCAGTACTTC

d_call: -
v_call: TRBV4-3
j_call: TRBJ1-2
clone_size: -
cdr3_aa: CASSQDRNGDGYTF
cdr3_nt: TGCGCCAGCAGCCAAGATCGTAACGGAGATGGCTACACCTTC

d_call: -
v_call: TRBV28
j_call: TRBJ2-4
clone_size: -
cdr3_aa: CASRQMGDIAKNIQYF
cdr3_nt: TGTGCCAGCAGGCAAATGGGGGACATAGCCAAAAACATTCAGTACTTC

d_call: -
v_call: TRBV5-1
j_call: TRBJ2-5
clone_size: once
cdr3_aa: CASSLGGTETQYF
cdr3_nt: TGCGCCAGCAGCTTGGGCGGGACGGAGACCCAGTACTTC

d_call: -
v_call: TRBV4-2
j_call: TRBJ2-2
clone_size: -
cdr3_aa: CASSHPGFATGELFF
cdr3_nt: TGTGCCAGCAGCCACCCGGGATTCGCCACCGGGGAGCTGTTTTTT

d_call: -
v_call: TRBV7-9
j_call: TRBJ2-1
clone_size: -
cdr3_aa: CASSATGVNEQFF
cdr3_nt: TGTGCCAGCAGCGCGACAGGAGTCAATGAGCAGTTCTTC

d_call: TRBD1
v_call: TRBV27
j_call: TRBJ1-2
clone_size: -
cdr3_aa: CASGSSGGQNYGYTF
cdr3_nt: TGTGCCAGCGGCTCCTCAGGGGGCCAGAACTATGGCTACACCTTC

d_call: -
v_call: TRBV30
j_call: TRBJ1-6
clone_size: -
cdr3_aa: CAWTEGANSPLHF
cdr3_nt: TGTGCCTGGACAGAAGGAGCTAATTCACCCCTCCACTTT

d_call: -
v_call: TRBV27
j_call: TRBJ2-2
clone_size: -
cdr3_aa: CASSPQWQSNTGELFF
cdr3_nt: TGTGCCAGCAGTCCGCAATGGCAGTCAAACACCGGGGAGCTGTTTTTT

d_call: -
v_call: TRBV20-1
j_call: TRBJ1-4
clone_size: -
cdr3_aa: CSALSRKLFF
cdr3_nt: TGCAGTGCTCTTAGTCGAAAACTGTTTTTT

d_call: TRBD1
v_call: TRBV28
j_call: TRBJ1-1
clone_size: once
cdr3_aa: CASSKTGGYEAFF
cdr3_nt: TGTGCCAGCAGTAAGACAGGGGGGTATGAAGCTTTCTTT

d_call: -
v_call: TRBV28
j_call: TRBJ2-1
clone_size: -
cdr3_aa: CASSFLWGSDYNEQFF
cdr3_nt: TGTGCCAGCAGTTTCTTATGGGGCAGCGATTACAATGAGCAGTTCTTC

d_call: -
v_call: TRBV19
j_call: TRBJ2-6
clone_size: -
cdr3_aa: CASTGNPGANVLTF
cdr3_nt: TGTGCCAGTACAGGGAACCCTGGGGCCAACGTCCTGACTTTC

d_call: -
v_call: TRBV19
j_call: TRBJ1-5
clone_size: -
cdr3_aa: CASTTPYHRLPNQPQHF
cdr3_nt: TGTGCCAGTACCACACCCTACCACAGGCTGCCCAATCAGCCCCAGCATTTT

d_call: -
v_call: TRBV4-3
j_call: TRBJ2-1
clone_size: -
cdr3_aa: CASSQGLRGEQFF
cdr3_nt: TGCGCCAGCAGCCAGGGCCTCCGGGGTGAGCAGTTCTTC

d_call: -
v_call: TRBV6-1
j_call: TRBJ2-1
clone_size: -
cdr3_aa: CASASVNRGNEQFF
cdr3_nt: TGTGCCAGCGCTTCGGTCAACCGAGGCAATGAGCAGTTCTTC

d_call: -
v_call: TRBV28
j_call: TRBJ2-6
clone_size: -
cdr3_aa: CASRSDSSGANVLTF
cdr3_nt: TGTGCCAGCAGGAGCGACAGCTCTGGGGCCAACGTCCTGACTTTC

d_call: -
v_call: TRBV2
j_call: TRBJ2-7
clone_size: -
cdr3_aa: CASSEQVIGSYEQYF
cdr3_nt: TGTGCCAGCAGTGAACAGGTGATCGGCTCCTACGAGCAGTACTTC

d_call: -
v_call: TRBV7-2
j_call: TRBJ2-3
clone_size: -
cdr3_aa: CASSLAPGRGDTQYF
cdr3_nt: TGTGCCAGCAGCTTAGCGCCCGGCCGCGGAGATACGCAGTATTTT